Listed below are T cell receptor beta chains from one sample, sequenced in a study of control samples from healthy donors and cancer patients. Libraries were prepared by immunoSEQ multiplex PCR; TCRdb keeps only in-frame clonotypes and omits some of them. Counted here are roughly 130,000 clones, about nine tenths occurring once; the ten biggest clones make up almost 2.5%. The sample consisted of blood. The receptors derive from a man aged 18 to 30 in good health. The CDR3 runs from the conserved cysteine through the conserved F or W. Fields, in order: D gene, clone size, V gene, J gene, CDR3 DNA, CDR3 protein. D genes are given only for firm matches. Rows may omit the clone size; those that give it use once, few, many or a size class.

NA	once	TRBV25-1	TRBJ1-4	TGTGCCAGCAGTGAATCCCCCCAGGGATCGAATGAAAAACTGTTTTTT	CASSESPQGSNEKLFF
NA	NA	TRBV27	TRBJ2-3	TGTGCCAGCAGCCAAGGGACTCTCACAGATACGCAGTATTTT	CASSQGTLTDTQYF
TRBD2	once	TRBV2	TRBJ2-1	TGTGCCAGCAGCCCTAGCGGCCGGAGCGATGAGCAGTTCTTC	CASSPSGRSDEQFF
NA	NA	TRBV7-9	TRBJ2-7	TGTGCCAGCAGCTTAGGGGACATGTCTTACGAGCAGTACTTC	CASSLGDMSYEQYF
NA	NA	TRBV6-5	TRBJ1-3	TGTGCCAGCAGTTACTCTGGGTCTGGAAACACCATATATTTT	CASSYSGSGNTIYF
NA	NA	TRBV10-1	TRBJ1-1	TGCGCCAGCAGTGATCAGAACCTTGGAAACACTGAAGCTTTCTTT	CASSDQNLGNTEAFF
NA	NA	TRBV28	TRBJ2-1	TGTGCCAGCAGGGGGCGCGGAAGAGGGGGGAATGAGCAGTTCTTC	CASRGRGRGGNEQFF
NA	NA	TRBV29-1	TRBJ1-2	TGCAGCGTTAGCTGGGACTATGGCTACACCTTC	CSVSWDYGYTF
NA	NA	TRBV11-3	TRBJ2-5	TGTGCCAGCAGCTTAGGGTTACCGGGACACAAAGAGACCCAGTACTTC	CASSLGLPGHKETQYF
TRBD1	NA	TRBV2	TRBJ2-5	TGTGCCAGCAGTGATGGGACAGGATTGATGGAGACCCAGTACTTC	CASSDGTGLMETQYF
NA	NA	TRBV18	TRBJ1-4	TGTGCCAGCTCACCACCGAGCTCGGGGAATGAAAAACTGTTTTTT	CASSPPSSGNEKLFF
TRBD2	NA	TRBV7-9	TRBJ2-1	TGTGCCAGCAGCTCGAAACCGGGACTAGCGGGGGACAATGAGCAGTTCTTC	CASSSKPGLAGDNEQFF
NA	NA	TRBV10-2	TRBJ1-2	TGCGCCAGCAGAGGGGCCTACACCTTC	CASRGAYTF
TRBD2	NA	TRBV2	TRBJ2-3	TGTGCCAGCCTTCGGGAGACTAGCGGGAGGGCCTGGTATCCCAATACGCAGTATTTT	CASLRETSGRAWYPNTQYF